These 25 T cell receptor beta chains were all obtained from the same sample, sequenced in a study of human thymus T cells. Sequenced by immunoSEQ multiplex PCR; TCRdb stores in-frame clones only, minus some. The top ten clones hold around 0.025% of a sample with about 130,000 clones, about 95% of them seen once. In corrective heart surgery, resections were taken, and these provided the thymus tissue. Sequenced input: thymus tissue. These receptors were collected from a boy younger than two with a congenital heart defect but otherwise immunologically healthy.

This clone was seen a single time. The chain combines TRBV11-2 with TRBJ2-7, with no clear D. Per germline, CDR1 SGHAT and CDR2 FQNNGV. The V end was cut by 4 bases, the J end by 3 bases, with 16 bases between. This CDR3 has 15 residues. This CDR3 is CASSYTGRGYYEQYF. In DNA form, the CDR3 reads TGTGCCAGCAGCTACACCGGACGTGGGTACTACGAGCAGTACTTC.

The chain is built from TRBV4-1 and TRBJ2-3; D not resolved. CDR3 length: 14 amino acids. Between the trimmed V and J ends, which lost 3 bases and 2 bases, there was a span of 9 bases. The germline V gene has CDR1 MGHRA and CDR2 YSYEKL. The CDR3 nucleotides are TGCGCCAGCAGCCACCGGCGCTACACAGATACGCAGTATTTT. Protein: CASSHRRYTDTQYF.

The rearrangement uses TRBV6-5 and TRBJ1-2; the match to TRBD1 covers 7 bases. V shed 5 bases, J shed 2 bases, and the junction held 2 bases outside the gene matches. This CDR3 is built from 13 residues. Germline CDR1 reads MNHEY; CDR2 reads SVGAGI. The DNA for the CDR3 is TGTGCCAGCAGTAGAGGGGGCAACTATGGCTACACCTTC. Encoded protein: CASSRGGNYGYTF.

This clone was seen once. This chain joins TRBV28 and TRBJ2-7; TRBD2 matches 8 bases. CDR1 is MDHEN and CDR2 is SYDVKM in the germline V gene. The CDR3 extends over 13 amino acids. The V gene end was trimmed by 7 bases and the J gene end by 9 bases; junction bases not matched to a gene: 11. In DNA form, the CDR3 reads TGTGCCAGCACCCCCATCGGGGGGGGTGCGCAGTACTTC. Protein sequence: CASTPIGGGAQYF.

V gene TRBV27 combines with J gene TRBJ2-7; 8 positions match TRBD1. The germline V gene has CDR1 MNHEY and CDR2 SMNVEV (reference sequence). Trimming cost V 6 bases and J 2 bases; bases outside gene matches: 3. This CDR3 is built from 13 residues. CDR3 sequence: CASSPGQAYEQYF. Here the CDR3 DNA reads TGTGCCAGCAGCCCGGGACAGGCCTACGAGCAGTACTTC.

The rearrangement joins TRBV6-6 to TRBJ2-7, with TRBD2 as a possible D gene (6 bases). Trimming took 0 bases from V and 3 from J, leaving 9 bases between them. The CDR3 consists of 14 residues. Germline values: CDR1 MNHNY, CDR2 SVGAGI (reference sequence). CDR3 loop: CASSYSGLNYEQYF. In nucleotides, the CDR3 is TGTGCCAGCAGTTACTCGGGACTGAACTACGAGCAGTACTTC.

The rearrangement uses TRBV9 and TRBJ2-1, with 11 bases lining up with TRBD2. CDR3 length: 19 amino acids. J was trimmed by 0 bases and V by 0 bases; bases with no gene match: 8. CDR1 is SGDLS and CDR2 is YYNGEE in the germline V gene. The CDR3 DNA is TGTGCCAGCAGCGTAGTCTCTAGCGGGGGGCCCAGCTCCTACAATGAGCAGTTCTTC. This sequence encodes CASSVVSSGGPSSYNEQFF.

The chain couples TRBV11-3 to TRBJ2-7, with 7 bases lining up with TRBD2. CDR3 length: 14 residues. Per the germline V gene, CDR1 is SGHNT and CDR2 is YENEEA. Unmatched junction bases numbered 7, after V lost 8 bases and J lost 0 bases. This CDR3 reads CASGRDYLSYEQYF. The CDR3 bases are TGTGCCAGCGGAAGGGACTACCTCTCCTACGAGCAGTACTTC.

The CDR3 here is CASSYCGRSAIEKLFF. The CDR3 nucleotides are TGTGCCAGCAGTTACTGCGGGAGATCCGCCATTGAAAAACTGTTTTTT. The genes are TRBV6-5 and TRBJ1-4, with D unresolved. CDR3 length: 16 amino acids. Germline CDR1 MNHEY, CDR2 SVGAGI. Trimming took 1 base from V and 7 from J, leaving 16 bases between them.

V usage is TRBV27 and J usage is TRBJ2-5; 7 bases agree with TRBD1. The CDR3 loop spans 14 amino acids. The germline V gene encodes CDR1 MNHEY and CDR2 SMNVEV (reference sequence). J gave up 4 bases and V 7 bases, and 9 bases lay outside the gene matches. For the CDR3, the DNA is TGTGCCAGCACCCCGTCCCGGGACAGAGAGACCCAGTACTTC. It specifies CASTPSRDRETQYF.

This clone was counted once. The V and J genes are TRBV10-2 and TRBJ2-5, with a possible D match to TRBD2 (6 bases). Trimming pared 4 bases from V and 3 bases from J, leaving 9 bases between. Germline loops: CDR1 WSHSY, CDR2 SAAADI. CDR3 length equals 13 residues. The CDR3 here is CASSGRVEETQYF. In nucleotides, the CDR3 is TGCGCCAGCAGTGGGAGGGTTGAAGAGACCCAGTACTTC.

The rearrangement joins TRBV5-1 to TRBJ1-3; D may be TRBD1 (6 bases). The germline gives CDR1 SGHRS, CDR2 YFSETQ. The V end lost 2 bases, the J end lost 2 bases, and 17 bases lay between the germline ends. The CDR3 has 17 residues. The CDR3 region is CASSLVEIGGTGNTIYF. CDR3 in DNA: TGCGCCAGCAGCTTAGTCGAGATAGGGGGGACTGGAAACACCATATATTTT.

The chain combines TRBV2 with TRBJ1-3, with 8 nucleotides matching TRBD1. Germline V CDR1 and CDR2: SNHLY, FYNNEI. Germline trimming cut 6 bases from V and 0 bases from J; bases unmatched to any gene: 10. The length of the CDR3 is 17 residues. The DNA for the CDR3 is TGTGCCAGCAGGGCAGGGGGCCCTTCCTCCTCTGGAAACACCATATATTTT. Residues: CASRAGGPSSSGNTIYF. The entire variable domain, with the rest obtained from reference TRBV2 and TRBJ1-3, is as follows: EPEVTQTPSHQVTQMGQEVILRCVPISNHLYFYWYRQILGQKVEFLVSFYNNEISEKSEIFDDQFSVERPDGSNFTLKIRSTKLEDSAMYFCASRAGGPSSSGNTIYFGEGSWLTVV.

V usage is TRBV4-3 and J usage is TRBJ1-5; 8 bases fit TRBD1. The CDR3 contains 20 residues. The V gene end was trimmed by 0 bases and the J gene end by 5 bases; junction bases not matched to a gene: 18. In germline, CDR1 is LGHNA, CDR2 YSLEER. The CDR3 DNA is TGCGCCAGCAGCCAAGACTTTTTCAGGGGGCGAGATACTTCATATCAGCCCCAGCATTTT. Residues: CASSQDFFRGRDTSYQPQHF.

J is TRBJ1-1 and V is TRBV5-1; no firm D call. This CDR3 spans 13 amino acids. From germline, CDR1 is SGHRS and CDR2 YFSETQ. The V gene lost 0 bases and the J gene lost 2 bases, with 5 bases spanning the gap. The CDR3 loop reads CASSLADNTEAFF. The CDR3, as DNA: TGCGCCAGCAGCTTGGCCGATAACACTGAAGCTTTCTTT.

V and J are TRBV6-5 and TRBJ2-3, with 9 nucleotides matching TRBD2. Germline CDR1 MNHEY, CDR2 SVGAGI. The V gene end was trimmed by 2 bases and the J gene end by 1 base; junction bases not matched to a gene: 1. This CDR3 has 15 amino acids. The CDR3 region is CASSYERGGTDTQYF. In DNA form, the CDR3 reads TGTGCCAGCAGTTACGAGCGGGGGGGCACAGATACGCAGTATTTT.

The V and J genes are TRBV5-8 and TRBJ1-2, with 7 positions matching TRBD1. The ends lost 4 bases at V and 4 bases at J; junction bases unmatched: 7. Germline CDR1 SGHTS, CDR2 YDEGEE. This CDR3 region has 14 residues. The CDR3 nucleotides read TGTGCCAGCAGCGACAGGGAGCGTGGCTATGGCTACACCTTC. Translating gives CASSDRERGYGYTF.

The rearrangement joins TRBV6-6 to TRBJ2-5; D unclear. CDR1 and CDR2 from the germline V gene are MNHNY and SVGAGI (reference sequence). The length of the CDR3 is 15 residues. With 6 bases removed from V and 3 bases from J, the gap between germline ends came to 17 bases. The CDR3 reads CASSIQGLWKETQYF. The CDR3 DNA follows: TGTGCCAGCAGCATTCAAGGGCTCTGGAAAGAGACCCAGTACTTC.

The V and J genes are TRBV5-4 and TRBJ2-5, with D tentatively TRBD1 (6 bases). This CDR3 contains 15 residues. Trimming pared 4 bases from V and 2 bases from J, leaving 15 bases between. Germline values: CDR1 SGHNT, CDR2 YYREEE (reference sequence). The CDR3 nucleotides read TGTGCCAGCAGCCCAGGAAGGACAGTACAAGAGACCCAGTACTTC. Protein: CASSPGRTVQETQYF.

This sequence joins TRBV4-2 and TRBJ2-3; D remains unclear. Looked up from germline, CDR1 is LGHNA and CDR2 is YNFKEQ. The V gene lost 1 base and the J gene lost 4 bases, with 18 bases spanning the gap. This CDR3 is 17 amino acids long. This chain's CDR3 is CASSQGERFPYPDTQYF. The CDR3 DNA reads TGTGCCAGCAGCCAAGGGGAACGGTTTCCCTATCCAGATACGCAGTATTTT.

The CDR3 loop reads CASSPGQGVSTDTQYF. In DNA, the CDR3 is TGTGCCAGCAGTCCTGGACAGGGGGTTAGCACAGATACGCAGTATTTT. The chain uses TRBV28 and TRBJ2-3; 10 nucleotides agree with TRBD1. Trimming cost V 5 bases and J 0 bases; bases outside gene matches: 5. This CDR3 region has 16 residues. Germline V gene sequence: CDR1 MDHEN, CDR2 SYDVKM.

The chain uses TRBV4-1 and TRBJ2-3, with 10 bases fitting TRBD2. The germline V gene encodes CDR1 MGHRA and CDR2 YSYEKL. V was pared by 2 bases and J by 1 base, with 0 bases of the junction left unmatched. There are 15 residues in the CDR3. The CDR3 nucleotides are TGCGCCAGCAGCCAACTAGCGGGGGGCACAGATACGCAGTATTTT. Translating gives CASSQLAGGTDTQYF.

The rearrangement links TRBV7-9 to TRBJ2-2; no firm D call. From germline, CDR1 is SEHNR and CDR2 FQNEAQ (reference sequence). V was clipped by 8 bases and J by 4 bases, with 5 bases between them. The CDR3 covers 11 residues. CDR3 sequence reads: CASVRTGELFF. DNA for the CDR3: TGTGCCAGCGTGCGCACCGGGGAGCTGTTTTTT.

Only a few counts were recorded for this clone. The chain carries TRBV19 and TRBJ1-2; TRBD1 matches 7 bases. The CDR3 totals 13 residues. Per the germline V gene, CDR1 is LNHDA and CDR2 is SQIVND (reference sequence). V lost 1 base, J lost 8 bases, and 4 bases stayed unmatched. CDR3 coding DNA: TGTGCCAGTAGTATAGTTTACAGGGGAGGCTACACCTTC. The encoded protein is CASSIVYRGGYTF.

This chain joins TRBV7-3 and TRBJ2-6; TRBD2 is a possible D gene (5 bases). The germline gives CDR1 SGHTA, CDR2 FQGTGA. V was cut by 5 bases and J by 4 bases, with 27 bases left in between. The length of the CDR3 is 20 residues. The CDR3 sequence is CASSPPRGAVSSPGANVLTF. In DNA, the CDR3 is TGTGCCAGCAGCCCCCCTCGGGGTGCGGTCTCCTCCCCCGGGGCCAACGTCCTGACTTTC.